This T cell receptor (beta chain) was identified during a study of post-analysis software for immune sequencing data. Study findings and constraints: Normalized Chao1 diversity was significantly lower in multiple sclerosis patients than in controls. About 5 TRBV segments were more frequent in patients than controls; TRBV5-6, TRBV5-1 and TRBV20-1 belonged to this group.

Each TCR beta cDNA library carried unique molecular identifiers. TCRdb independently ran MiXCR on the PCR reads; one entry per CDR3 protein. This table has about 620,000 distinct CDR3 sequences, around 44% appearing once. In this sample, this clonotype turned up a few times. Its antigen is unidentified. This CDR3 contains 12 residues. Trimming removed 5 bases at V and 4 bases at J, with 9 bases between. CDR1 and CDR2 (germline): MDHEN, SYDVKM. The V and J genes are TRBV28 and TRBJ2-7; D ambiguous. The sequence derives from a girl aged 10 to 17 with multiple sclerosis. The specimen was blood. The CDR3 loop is CASSIAMYEQYF. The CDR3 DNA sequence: TGTGCCAGCAGTATTGCTATGTACGAGCAGTACTTC.